This T cell receptor beta chain was profiled in a study of blood T cell repertoires in COVID-19. This clone appeared a single time. Data came from immunoSEQ multiplex PCR; TCRdb stores just in-frame clones and leaves some out. The profile covers 110,000 or so clones, with approximately 80% appearing a single time and around 8% taken by the ten largest. The CDR3 consists of 13 residues. Germline lookup yields CDR1 MNHEY and CDR2 SVGEGT. The ends were cut back, 6 bases at V and 7 bases at J, with 10 bases in the middle. Input material: peripheral blood. The source of this sequence is a woman in her thirties or forties with acute or convalescent COVID-19. J is TRBJ1-6 and V is TRBV6-2 or TRBV6-3; tentative D call: TRBD1 (6 bases). CDR3 in DNA: TGTGCCAGCAGCCCTACAGGGAATTCACCCCTCCACTTT. It translates to CASSPTGNSPLHF.